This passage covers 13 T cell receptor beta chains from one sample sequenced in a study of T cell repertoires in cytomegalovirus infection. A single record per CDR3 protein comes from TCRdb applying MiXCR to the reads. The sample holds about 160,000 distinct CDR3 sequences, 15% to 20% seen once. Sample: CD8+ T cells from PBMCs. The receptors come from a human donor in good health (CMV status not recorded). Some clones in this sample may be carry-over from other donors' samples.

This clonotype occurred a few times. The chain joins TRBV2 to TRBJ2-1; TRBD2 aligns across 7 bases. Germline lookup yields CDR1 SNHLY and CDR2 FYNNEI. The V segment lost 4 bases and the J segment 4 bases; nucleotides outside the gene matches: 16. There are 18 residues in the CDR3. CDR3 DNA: TGTGCCAGCAGTGCCCAGGGAGGGAGTAACCGTTTTTACAATGAGCAGTTCTTC. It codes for CASSAQGGSNRFYNEQFF.

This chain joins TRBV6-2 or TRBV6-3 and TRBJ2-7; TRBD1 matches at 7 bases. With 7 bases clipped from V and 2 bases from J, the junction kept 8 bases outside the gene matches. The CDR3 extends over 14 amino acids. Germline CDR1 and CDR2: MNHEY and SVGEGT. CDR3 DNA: TGTGCCAGCACCCCCAGGGACAGAACCTACGAGCAGTACTTC. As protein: CASTPRDRTYEQYF.

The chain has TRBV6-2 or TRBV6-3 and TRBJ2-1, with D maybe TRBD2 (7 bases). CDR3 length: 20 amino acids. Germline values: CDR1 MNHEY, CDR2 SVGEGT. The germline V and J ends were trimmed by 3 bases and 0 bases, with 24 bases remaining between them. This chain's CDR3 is CASSYPGDLSGSSSYNEQFF. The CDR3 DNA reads TGTGCCAGCAGTTATCCAGGGGACCTTAGCGGGTCTAGCTCCTACAATGAGCAGTTCTTC.

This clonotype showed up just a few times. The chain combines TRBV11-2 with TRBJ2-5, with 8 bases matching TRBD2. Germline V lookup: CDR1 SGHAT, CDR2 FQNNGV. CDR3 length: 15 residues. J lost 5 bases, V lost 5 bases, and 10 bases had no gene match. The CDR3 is CASSPPGLGRETQYF. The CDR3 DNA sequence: TGTGCCAGCAGCCCTCCGGGACTAGGCAGGGAGACCCAGTACTTC.

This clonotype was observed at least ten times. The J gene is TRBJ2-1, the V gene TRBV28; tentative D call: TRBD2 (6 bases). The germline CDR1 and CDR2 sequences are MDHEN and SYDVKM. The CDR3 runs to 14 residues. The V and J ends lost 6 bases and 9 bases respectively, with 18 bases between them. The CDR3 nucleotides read TGTGCCAGCAGCACCCGTACTAGCCGGCGTGAGCAGTTCTTC. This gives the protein CASSTRTSRREQFF.

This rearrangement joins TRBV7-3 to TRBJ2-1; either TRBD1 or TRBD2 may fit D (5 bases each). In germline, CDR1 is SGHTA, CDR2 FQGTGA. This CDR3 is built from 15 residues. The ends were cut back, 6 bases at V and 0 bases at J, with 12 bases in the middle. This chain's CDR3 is CASRLGASSYNEQFF. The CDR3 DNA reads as TGTGCCAGCAGACTCGGGGCGAGCTCCTACAATGAGCAGTTCTTC.

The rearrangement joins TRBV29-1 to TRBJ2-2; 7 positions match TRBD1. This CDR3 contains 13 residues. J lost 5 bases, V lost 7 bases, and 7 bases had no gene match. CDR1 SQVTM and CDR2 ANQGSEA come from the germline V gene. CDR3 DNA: TGCAGCGCCGACAGGGAGTCAACCGGGGAGCTGTTTTTT. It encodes CSADRESTGELFF.

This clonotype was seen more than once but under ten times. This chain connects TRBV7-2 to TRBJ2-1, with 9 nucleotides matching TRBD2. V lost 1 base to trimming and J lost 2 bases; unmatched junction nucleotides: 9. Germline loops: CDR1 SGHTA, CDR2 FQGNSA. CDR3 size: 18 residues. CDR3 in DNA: TGTGCCAGCAGCTTAGTATCTACGGCTAGCGGGGCCTACAATGAGCAGTTCTTC. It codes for CASSLVSTASGAYNEQFF.

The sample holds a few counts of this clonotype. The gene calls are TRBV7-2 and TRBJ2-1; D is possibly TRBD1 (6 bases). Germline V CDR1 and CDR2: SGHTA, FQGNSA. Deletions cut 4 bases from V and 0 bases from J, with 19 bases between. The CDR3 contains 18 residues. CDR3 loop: CASSSLPRQASSYNEQFF. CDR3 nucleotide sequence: TGTGCCAGCAGCTCCCTCCCCCGACAGGCTAGCTCCTACAATGAGCAGTTCTTC.

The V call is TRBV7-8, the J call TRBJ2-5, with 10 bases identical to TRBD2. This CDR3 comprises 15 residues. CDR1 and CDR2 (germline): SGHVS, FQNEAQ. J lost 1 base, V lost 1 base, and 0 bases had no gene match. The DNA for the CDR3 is TGTGCCAGCAGCTTAGGACTAGCGGGCCAAGAGACCCAGTACTTC. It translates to CASSLGLAGQETQYF.

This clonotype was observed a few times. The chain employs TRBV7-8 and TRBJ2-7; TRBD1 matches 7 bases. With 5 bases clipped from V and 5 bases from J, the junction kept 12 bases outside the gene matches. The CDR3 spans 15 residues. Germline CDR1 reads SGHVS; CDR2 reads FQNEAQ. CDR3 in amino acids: CASSQTGRGIDEQYF. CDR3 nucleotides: TGTGCCAGCAGCCAGACGGGCAGGGGGATTGACGAGCAGTACTTC.

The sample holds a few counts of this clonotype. The CDR3 is CASSLIGRVVDEQFF. The DNA for the CDR3 is TGTGCCAGCAGCTTAATCGGTCGGGTCGTCGATGAGCAGTTCTTC. The rearrangement joins TRBV7-6 to TRBJ2-1; D uncertain. The CDR3 covers 15 residues. The V and J ends lost 2 bases and 8 bases respectively, with 16 bases between them. Germline CDR1 reads SGHVS; CDR2 reads FNYEAQ.

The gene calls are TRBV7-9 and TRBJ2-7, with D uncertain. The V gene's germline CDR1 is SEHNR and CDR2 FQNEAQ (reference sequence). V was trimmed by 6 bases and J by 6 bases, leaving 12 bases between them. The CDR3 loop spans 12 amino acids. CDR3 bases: TGTGCCAGCAGTCCAGCGACGGGCGAGCAGTACTTC. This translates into CASSPATGEQYF.